The 5 T cell receptor beta chains below come from one sample, sequenced in a study of blood T cell repertoires in COVID-19. Sequencing used immunoSEQ multiplex PCR; TCRdb keeps in-frame clones, though not all of them. The table records over 150,000 clones, approximately 89% of them present only once. Sequencing was performed on PBMCs or T cells enriched from blood (not recorded which). These receptors came from a man aged 35 to 55 who had recovered from COVID-19.

The V and J genes are TRBV5-1 and TRBJ2-7, with 7 bases lining up with TRBD1. Germline CDR1 reads SGHRS; CDR2 reads YFSETQ. V trimming: 0 bases; J trimming: 3 bases; junction bases outside the gene matches: 3. CDR3 length: 14 residues. CDR3 region: CASSLGQGRYEQYF. The CDR3, as DNA: TGCGCCAGCAGCTTGGGACAGGGACGCTACGAGCAGTACTTC.

The gene calls are TRBV5-8 and TRBJ2-7; D uncertain. The CDR3 runs to 12 residues. The V and J ends lost 4 bases and 2 bases respectively, with 7 bases between them. Per the germline V gene, CDR1 is SGHTS and CDR2 is YDEGEE. This chain's CDR3 is CASSATPYEQYF. CDR3 sequence (DNA): TGTGCCAGCAGCGCGACTCCCTACGAGCAGTACTTC.

This sequence joins TRBV7-6 and TRBJ1-6, with 9 bases matching TRBD1. The germline gives CDR1 SGHVS, CDR2 FNYEAQ. The CDR3 contains 18 residues. J gave up 0 bases and V 1 base, and 4 bases lay outside the gene matches. The CDR3 nucleotides are TGTGCCAGCAGCTTAGACGGGACAGGGAGCTCCTATAATTCACCCCTCCACTTT. It is translated as CASSLDGTGSSYNSPLHF.

The gene calls are TRBV6-5 and TRBJ1-1; D is perhaps TRBD1 (5 bases). Trimming took off 10 bases at V and 8 bases at J, with 26 bases between the two ends. CDR3 size: 15 residues. CDR1 and CDR2 from the germline V gene are MNHEY and SVGAGI. The CDR3 sequence: CATSPSPGPAFEAFF. The CDR3 DNA reads TGTGCCACCTCCCCTAGTCCAGGGCCTGCTTTCGAAGCTTTCTTT.

The rearrangement joins TRBV27 to TRBJ1-2; 7 positions match TRBD1. Germline loops: CDR1 MNHEY, CDR2 SMNVEV (reference sequence). With V trimmed by 4 bases and J by 5 bases, 4 bases remained unmatched. This CDR3 region has 13 residues. The CDR3 spells CASSSQGWYGYTF. CDR3 bases: TGTGCCAGCAGTTCACAGGGGTGGTATGGCTACACCTTC.